One and the same sample provided the 20 T cell receptor beta chains below, sequenced in a study of CD4 T cells in relation to SARS-CoV-2 and coronaviruses. Assay: immunoSEQ multiplex PCR; the TCRdb copy retains only in-frame clones and omits some. The sample records 20,000 to 25,000 clones, around 68% being singletons. Their specific antigens are unknown. Before the COVID-19 pandemic, during about 2011-2019, CD4+ T cells were taken from unexposed donors. After more than eight days of culture, CD4+ T cells were isolated. The sequenced material came from CD4+ T cells from PBMCs, cultured in vitro. The receptors shown here come from a human donor in good health.

Concerning this clone itself: Relative to the germline gene, one junction end is altered; a read error may explain this. The chain has TRBV7-9 and TRBJ1-3, with 11 bases that match TRBD1. This CDR3 is built from 19 residues. Germline V gives CDR1 SEHNR, CDR2 FQNEAQ (reference sequence). CDR3 DNA: TGTGCCAGCAGCGTTCTAGGGGACAGGGGGACCTTCTCTGGGAACACCATATATTTT. Translating gives CASSVLGDRGTFSGNTIYF.

This clone occurred once. The V gene is TRBV6-5, the J gene TRBJ1-5, with D perhaps TRBD1 (6 bases). V dropped 4 bases and J dropped 0 bases, with 7 bases sitting between them. The germline gives CDR1 MNHEY, CDR2 SVGAGI. This CDR3 contains 14 residues. CDR3 protein: CASSSGDSNQPQHF. CDR3 DNA: TGTGCCAGCAGTTCAGGGGATAGCAATCAGCCCCAGCATTTT.

This clone has only one observation. The chain combines TRBV10-3 with TRBJ1-3; 7 nucleotides line up with TRBD1. The CDR3 runs 16 residues. Per germline, CDR1 ENHRY and CDR2 SYGVKD. After removal of 1 base from V and 4 bases from J, the junction contained 7 bases not matched to a gene. The CDR3 reads CAISEFEGAPGNTIYF. The CDR3, as DNA: TGTGCCATCAGTGAGTTTGAGGGGGCGCCGGGAAACACCATATATTTT.

The chain has TRBV5-1 and TRBJ1-1; 9 bases match TRBD1. Germline CDR1 and CDR2: SGHRS and YFSETQ. The CDR3 runs 15 residues. With 0 bases clipped from V and 0 bases from J, the junction kept 0 bases outside the gene matches. In DNA, the CDR3 is TGCGCCAGCAGCTTGGGGGACAGGGTGAACACTGAAGCTTTCTTT. It translates to CASSLGDRVNTEAFF.

The chain couples TRBV28 to TRBJ1-2, with D maybe TRBD1 (5 bases). Germline V gives CDR1 MDHEN, CDR2 SYDVKM. The CDR3 has 14 residues. The V gene lost 4 bases and the J gene lost 3 bases, with 12 bases spanning the gap. In DNA, the CDR3 is TGTGCCAGCAGTTCCTTGACAGACCACTATGGCTACACCTTC. As protein: CASSSLTDHYGYTF.

The chain is built from TRBV6-2 or TRBV6-3 and TRBJ2-1, with D possibly matching TRBD2 (6 bases). Germline V gene data show CDR1 as MNHEY and CDR2 as SVGEGT. V lost 0 bases to trimming and J lost 0 bases, with 12 bases between them. This CDR3 region has 17 residues. CDR3 sequence (DNA): TGTGCCAGCAGTTACTCGAGTGGAGGGATCTCCTACAATGAGCAGTTCTTC. Translated: CASSYSSGGISYNEQFF.

This clone was seen just once. The gene calls are TRBV27 and TRBJ2-3; 8 bases are shared with TRBD1. The germline V gene encodes CDR1 MNHEY and CDR2 SMNVEV (reference sequence). The CDR3 is 15 amino acids. V trimming: 4 bases; J trimming: 1 base; junction bases outside the gene matches: 4. CDR3 DNA sequence: TGTGCCAGCAGTTCCCCGACAGGGGGCACAGATACGCAGTATTTT. Protein product: CASSSPTGGTDTQYF.

The chain combines TRBV7-3 with TRBJ2-1, with D maybe TRBD2 (5 bases). The germline V gene encodes CDR1 SGHTA and CDR2 FQGTGA. This CDR3 is 15 amino acids long. The V end was cut by 5 bases, the J end by 5 bases, with 16 bases between. CDR3 bases: TGTGCCAGCAGCACGGGCGAGGGCTGGGACAATGAGCAGTTCTTC. It codes for CASSTGEGWDNEQFF. Full variable domain (missing parts from reference TRBV7-3 and TRBJ2-1): GAGVSQTPSNKVTEKGKYVELRCDPISGHTALYWYRQSLGQGPEFLIYFQGTGAADDSGLPNDRFFAVRPEGSVSTLKIQRTERGDSAVYLCASSTGEGWDNEQFFGPGTRLTVL.

The rearrangement joins TRBV5-1 to TRBJ2-2; a weak D match, TRBD1 (5 bases). Per germline, CDR1 SGHRS and CDR2 YFSETQ. V lost 0 bases and J 4 bases, leaving 16 bases between the germline ends. The CDR3 consists of 17 residues. CDR3 in DNA: TGCGCCAGCAGCTTGGCCCATGGTGTAGGGGCCACCGGGGAGCTGTTTTTT. This encodes CASSLAHGVGATGELFF.

This chain uses TRBV6-6 with TRBJ1-1; D is possibly TRBD1 (5 bases). This CDR3 contains 15 residues. CDR1 and CDR2 from the germline V gene are MNHNY and SVGAGI (reference sequence). With 4 bases removed from V and 0 bases from J, the gap between germline ends came to 12 bases. The CDR3 DNA follows: TGTGCCAGCAGTTTCCCGACAGCCATGAACACTGAAGCTTTCTTT. Encoded protein: CASSFPTAMNTEAFF.

The rearrangement uses TRBV7-8 and TRBJ2-7; tentatively, D is TRBD1 or TRBD2 (5 bases each). This CDR3 contains 15 residues. The germline CDR1 and CDR2 sequences are SGHVS and FQNEAQ. The germline V and J ends were trimmed by 4 bases and 2 bases, with 15 bases remaining between them. In DNA, the CDR3 is TGTGCCAGCAGCTCTCGCAGGGACCAGACCTACGAGCAGTACTTC. Protein sequence: CASSSRRDQTYEQYF.

The rearrangement joins TRBV28 to TRBJ1-5, with unresolved D. Germline CDR1 MDHEN, CDR2 SYDVKM. The CDR3 loop spans 13 amino acids. Trimming pared 7 bases from V and 7 bases from J, leaving 14 bases between. The CDR3 here is CASTNNLWQPQHF. DNA of the CDR3: TGTGCCAGCACCAATAATCTATGGCAGCCCCAGCATTTT. Looking up the rest from reference TRBV28 and TRBJ1-5 gives the full variable domain: DVKVTQSSRYLVKRTGEKVFLECVQDMDHENMFWYRQDPGLGLRLIYFSYDVKMKEKGDIPEGYSVSREKKERFSLILESASTNQTSMYLCASTNNLWQPQHFGDGTRLSIL.

The rearrangement links TRBV18 to TRBJ2-3, with D perhaps matching TRBD2 (7 bases). Trimming took off 3 bases at V and 3 bases at J, with 10 bases between the two ends. The CDR3 is 14 residues long. Germline V gene sequence: CDR1 KGHSH, CDR2 LQKENI. CDR3 sequence (DNA): TGTGCCAGCTCACCGAGGGGGGGAACAGATACGCAGTATTTT. Its translation is CASSPRGGTDTQYF.

The chain uses TRBV28 and TRBJ1-3; D gene uncertain. This CDR3 has 15 amino acids. Trimming pared 8 bases from V and 2 bases from J, leaving 16 bases between. CDR1 and CDR2 (germline): MDHEN, SYDVKM. The CDR3 region is CASQPVDQTGNTIYF. CDR3 nucleotide sequence: TGTGCCAGCCAGCCGGTTGACCAGACTGGAAACACCATATATTTT.

This clone was seen a few times. Germline and junction disagree at one end, which may indicate a read error. V and J are TRBV11-3 and TRBJ2-2; 7 nucleotides align to TRBD1. The CDR3 length is 16 residues. Germline assignment: CDR1 SGHNT and CDR2 YENEEA. CDR3 amino acids: CASSLEATGSTRELFF. CDR3 bases: TGTGCCAGCAGCTTAGAGGCGACAGGGTCCACCCGGGAGCTGTTTTTT.

The CDR3 here is CAWSVPAGTEAFF. DNA for the CDR3: TGTGCCTGGAGTGTACCGGCGGGTACTGAAGCTTTCTTT. The chain has TRBV30 and TRBJ1-1; D gene ambiguous. Trimming pared 0 bases from V and 5 bases from J, leaving 10 bases between. This CDR3 is 13 amino acids long. Germline values: CDR1 GTSNPN, CDR2 SVGIG (reference sequence). The full variable domain, its missing parts supplied by reference TRBV30 and TRBJ1-1, is SQTIHQWPATLVQPVGSPLSLECTVEGTSNPNLYWYRQAAGRGLQLLFYSVGIGQISSEVPQNLSASRPQDRQFILSSKKLLLSDSGFYLCAWSVPAGTEAFFGQGTRLTVV.

This clone was observed once. This chain connects TRBV19 to TRBJ1-5, with D possibly TRBD1 on 5 matching bases. The CDR3 spans 15 residues. Per the germline V gene, CDR1 is LNHDA and CDR2 is SQIVND (reference sequence). V was pared by 5 bases and J by 2 bases, with 13 bases between. The CDR3 region is CASSFGTVGNQPQHF. For the CDR3, the DNA is TGTGCCAGTAGTTTCGGGACTGTGGGCAATCAGCCCCAGCATTTT.

The V and J genes are TRBV7-9 and TRBJ1-1; D might be TRBD1 (6 bases). Trimming cost V 4 bases and J 1 base, with 10 bases left between them. Germline V gene lookup returns CDR1 SEHNR and CDR2 FQNEAQ (reference sequence). CDR3 size: 14 residues. CDR3 bases: TGTGCCAGCAGCTCCTTGACAGGGAACACTGAAGCTTTCTTT. This sequence encodes CASSSLTGNTEAFF. Full variable domain (missing parts from reference TRBV7-9 and TRBJ1-1): DTGVSQNPRHKITKRGQNVTFRCDPISEHNRLYWYRQTLGQGPEFLTYFQNEAQLEKSRLLSDRFSAERPKGSFSTLEIQRTEQGDSAMYLCASSSLTGNTEAFFGQGTRLTVV.

The rearrangement uses TRBV7-8 and TRBJ1-2; 8 nucleotides line up with TRBD1. Germline values: CDR1 SGHVS, CDR2 FQNEAQ. J gave up 5 bases and V 5 bases, and 7 bases lay outside the gene matches. This CDR3 is 14 amino acids long. Here the CDR3 DNA reads TGTGCCAGCAGCCGTGACAGGGGTTCTTATGGCTACACCTTC. Its translation is CASSRDRGSYGYTF.

The rearrangement links TRBV6-1 to TRBJ1-2; D unresolved. With 0 bases removed from V and 8 bases from J, the gap between germline ends came to 16 bases. CDR3 length: 15 residues. CDR1 is MNHNS and CDR2 is SASEGT in the germline V gene. The CDR3 reads CASSEAGGQVEGYTF. For the CDR3, the DNA is TGTGCCAGCAGTGAAGCGGGCGGGCAGGTGGAAGGCTACACCTTC.